This is a list of T cell receptor beta chains from one sample in a study of metastatic and nonmetastatic thyroid tumors. TCRdb re-analyzed the PCR reads through MiXCR. The profile shows over 30,000 clones, 15% to 20% of them singletons. The sequencing input was tumor tissue. The origin of the receptors is a female donor with papillary thyroid cancer or a benign thyroid nodule (not recorded which). Some clones in this sample may be carry-over from other donors' samples. CDR3s include the opening cysteine and the closing phenylalanine or tryptophan. A D gene is named only where the DNA matches it firmly. The size field is filled for only some rows; it gives once, few, many or a size class.

d_call,cdr3_length,v_call,clone_size,j_call,cdr3_aa,cdr3_nt
-,15,TRBV20-1,-,TRBJ2-7,CSARDPTSCPYEQYF,TGCAGTGCTAGAGATCCTACTAGCTGTCCCTACGAGCAGTACTTC
-,13,TRBV3-1,-,TRBJ1-1,CASSQDDTRKAFF,TGTGCCAGCAGCCAAGATGACACTAGAAAAGCTTTCTTT
-,14,TRBV18,many,TRBJ1-5,CASSYRVDNQPQHF,TGTGCCAGCTCATACAGGGTGGACAATCAGCCCCAGCATTTT
TRBD2,14,TRBV2,medium-sized,TRBJ2-5,CASSDTGGQETQYF,TGTGCCAGCAGTGATACGGGGGGCCAAGAGACCCAGTACTTC
TRBD1,18,TRBV9,once,TRBJ1-1,CASSDQRTGFVDTREAFF,TGTGCCAGCAGCGACCAACGGACAGGCTTTGTTGATACTCGTGAAGCTTTCTTT
-,13,TRBV18,-,TRBJ2-2,CASSPDSTGELFF,TGTGCCAGCTCACCGGACAGCACCGGGGAGCTGTTTTTT
TRBD2,16,TRBV5-1,many,TRBJ2-5,CASSLVAGGSGETQYF,TGCGCCAGCAGCTTGGTGGCGGGAGGGAGCGGTGAGACCCAGTACTTC
-,12,TRBV20-1,many,TRBJ1-1,CSGWRGLTEAFF,TGCAGTGGGTGGCGGGGTTTAACTGAAGCTTTCTTT
-,16,TRBV20-1,-,TRBJ1-6,CSARDEGFIESSPLHF,TGCAGTGCTAGAGATGAGGGGTTTATTGAGAGTTCACCCCTCCACTTT
-,16,TRBV4-3,many,TRBJ1-2,CASSQDTGMANYGYTF,TGCGCCAGCAGCCAAGATACCGGTATGGCTAACTATGGCTACACCTTC
-,16,TRBV20-1,many,TRBJ1-1,CSAIGASGGPGTEAFF,TGCAGTGCTATAGGGGCCTCGGGGGGCCCGGGTACTGAAGCTTTCTTT
TRBD1,14,TRBV4-2,-,TRBJ1-2,CASSQNRDSYGYTF,TGTGCCAGCAGCCAGAACCGGGACAGCTATGGCTACACCTTC
TRBD2,13,TRBV20-1,-,TRBJ2-7,CSATSGWSYEQYF,TGCAGTGCTACTAGCGGGTGGTCCTACGAGCAGTACTTC
-,14,TRBV6-1,-,TRBJ1-1,CASSPIKRNTEAFF,TGTGCCAGCAGTCCCATAAAGAGGAACACTGAGGCTTTCTTT
-,13,TRBV6-2/TRBV6-3,many,TRBJ1-2,CASSRALGYGYTF,TGTGCCAGCAGCCGAGCCCTAGGCTATGGCTACACCTTC
TRBD1,16,TRBV5-1,-,TRBJ1-1,CASSSSRQGVNTEAFF,TGCGCCAGCAGCTCGAGCCGACAGGGCGTTAACACTGAAGCTTTCTTT
TRBD1,14,TRBV18,-,TRBJ2-7,CASSPDRDPYEQYF,TGTGCCAGCTCACCAGACAGGGACCCCTACGAGCAGTACTTC
-,12,TRBV24-1,many,TRBJ1-2,CATSDFDWGYTF,TGTGCCACCAGTGATTTCGATTGGGGCTACACCTTC
-,15,TRBV6-1,many,TRBJ2-4,CASVPPDKTAHIQYF,TGTGCCAGCGTCCCGCCGGATAAGACAGCCCACATTCAGTACTTC
-,12,TRBV6-6,-,TRBJ1-2,CASSYSTDGYTF,TGTGCCAGCAGTTACTCGACGGACGGCTACACCTTC
-,16,TRBV28,few,TRBJ1-4,CASSFLGGGAGEKLFF,TGTGCCAGCAGTTTTTTGGGTGGGGGGGCAGGGGAAAAACTGTTTTTT
-,14,TRBV7-2,-,TRBJ2-3,CASSFGSSTDTQYF,TGTGCCAGCAGCTTTGGCTCTAGCACGGATACTCAGTATTTT
-,14,TRBV25-1,many,TRBJ2-5,CASNDRGVQETQYF,TGTGCCAGCAACGATAGGGGGGTTCAAGAGACCCAGTACTTC
-,14,TRBV27,many,TRBJ2-3,CASRATGRADTQYF,TGTGCCAGCAGGGCGACAGGGAGGGCAGATACGCAGTATTTT
TRBD2,12,TRBV30,many,TRBJ2-5,CARSGLLETQYF,TGTGCCCGATCGGGACTATTAGAGACCCAGTACTTC